Shown below are 12 T cell receptor beta chains from a single sample sequenced in a study of OX40 agonist ivuxolimab in advanced cancers. This table comes from immunoSEQ multiplex PCR, and its TCRdb copy is limited to in-frame clones, with some not included. The data hold more than 40,000 clones, with approximately 88% observed a single time. The sequencing here drew on CD4+ or CD8+ T cells sorted from blood, taken in a trial of the OX40 agonist ivuxolimab. Receptors originate from an adult with an advanced solid tumor such as melanoma, head and neck, liver or kidney cancer.

The chain links TRBV6-1 to TRBJ1-2, with 7 bases aligning to TRBD1. The CDR3 has 13 amino acids. J gave up 3 bases and V 4 bases, and 2 bases lay outside the gene matches. Germline V lookup: CDR1 MNHNS, CDR2 SASEGT. CDR3 residues: CASSAGTDYGYTF. The CDR3 DNA sequence: TGTGCCAGCAGTGCGGGGACAGACTATGGCTACACCTTC.

This clone has just a few counts. The V and J genes are TRBV7-2 and TRBJ1-2; possible D gene TRBD1, 5 bases. This CDR3 is 18 amino acids long. In germline, CDR1 is SGHTA, CDR2 FQGNSA. V was clipped by 5 bases and J by 1 base, with 23 bases between them. The CDR3 loop is CASSGPTSGRALNYGYTF. The CDR3 DNA reads TGTGCCAGCAGCGGGCCTACCTCCGGCAGGGCCCTTAACTATGGCTACACCTTC.

This chain connects TRBV7-9 to TRBJ2-2; D gene uncertain. V gave up 3 bases and J gave up 6 bases, with 14 bases separating them. The germline V gene has CDR1 SEHNR and CDR2 FQNEAQ (reference sequence). This CDR3 is built from 15 residues. The chain's CDR3 is CASSFDGPSAGELFF. CDR3 in DNA: TGTGCCAGCAGCTTCGACGGGCCGTCCGCCGGGGAGCTGTTTTTT.

The chain uses TRBV28 and TRBJ2-7; 7 nucleotides line up with TRBD2. This CDR3 contains 18 residues. Losses at the gene ends were 6 bases for V and 1 base for J; bases not matched to a gene: 18. Germline V CDR1 and CDR2: MDHEN, SYDVKM. DNA for the CDR3: TGTGCCAGCAGAGATACTCTAGCGGTAGGTCTAGGTTCCTACGAGCAGTACTTC. Its protein product is CASRDTLAVGLGSYEQYF.

The table lists this clone with a count of one. This chain joins TRBV27 and TRBJ2-7; 10 bases are a match to TRBD1. The CDR3 loop spans 13 amino acids. Per the germline V gene, CDR1 is MNHEY and CDR2 is SMNVEV (reference sequence). V lost 8 bases, J lost 7 bases, and 8 bases stayed unmatched. The DNA of the CDR3 is TGTGCCAGCGGGGGGACAGGGGCATTTGAGCAGTACTTC. This codes for CASGGTGAFEQYF.

This chain joins TRBV2 and TRBJ1-1; the match to TRBD1 covers 10 bases. This CDR3 region has 15 residues. The germline V gene encodes CDR1 SNHLY and CDR2 FYNNEI. The J segment lost 2 bases and the V segment lost 4 bases, leaving 4 bases of the junction unmatched. CDR3 nucleotides: TGTGCCAGCAGTGGGACAGGGGGTTTTAACACTGAAGCTTTCTTT. This sequence encodes CASSGTGGFNTEAFF.

This chain uses TRBV18 with TRBJ1-1; D gene uncertain. V was trimmed by 7 bases and J by 1 base, leaving 10 bases between them. This CDR3 comprises 13 residues. CDR1 is KGHSH, CDR2 LQKENI, per germline. The CDR3 region is CASYKQSNTEAFF. CDR3 DNA sequence: TGTGCCAGCTACAAACAGTCGAACACTGAAGCTTTCTTT.

The chain joins TRBV7-3 to TRBJ1-2, with no clear D. The germline CDR1 and CDR2 sequences are SGHTA and FQGTGA. V lost 0 bases to trimming and J lost 5 bases, with 7 bases between them. The CDR3 runs to 13 residues. The CDR3 loop is CASSLTAGYGYTF. The CDR3 DNA reads as TGTGCCAGCAGCTTAACTGCCGGTTATGGCTACACCTTC.

V gene TRBV6-5 combines with J gene TRBJ2-7; the D gene is possibly TRBD1 (6 bases). CDR1 is MNHEY and CDR2 is SVGAGI in the germline V gene. Trimming took off 7 bases at V and 5 bases at J, with 15 bases between the two ends. The CDR3 has 13 amino acids. This CDR3 reads CASTPQGINEQYF. CDR3 bases: TGTGCCAGCACTCCACAGGGTATCAACGAGCAGTACTTC.

There are a few counts of this clone. The J gene is TRBJ2-7, the V gene TRBV19; TRBD1 matches 9 bases. The V and J ends lost 3 bases and 1 base, in that order; junction bases with no gene match: 10. This CDR3 spans 17 amino acids. The germline CDR1 and CDR2 sequences are LNHDA and SQIVND (reference sequence). The CDR3 nucleotides read TGTGCCAGTAGTATTTTGGGATCCGGGACAGGGTCCTACGAGCAGTACTTC. Translating it yields CASSILGSGTGSYEQYF.

This chain connects TRBV14 to TRBJ1-1; D remains unclear. This CDR3 is 13 amino acids long. Between the trimmed V and J ends, which lost 6 bases and 0 bases, there was a span of 8 bases. Germline V gives CDR1 SGHDN, CDR2 FVKESK. The CDR3 DNA follows: TGTGCCAGCAGTACCCTGATGAACACTGAAGCTTTCTTT. This sequence encodes CASSTLMNTEAFF.

In DNA form, the CDR3 reads TGTGCCAGCAGTTTGGAGGGGTCGCGGGCAAACGAGCAGTACTTC. This translates into CASSLEGSRANEQYF. The J gene is TRBJ2-7, the V gene TRBV28, with TRBD2 as a possible D gene (6 bases). Germline CDR1 reads MDHEN; CDR2 reads SYDVKM. Trimming stripped 3 bases from V and 5 bases from J, with 17 bases between. The CDR3 has 15 residues. Supplemented by reference TRBV28 and TRBJ2-7, the full variable domain reads DVKVTQSSRYLVKRTGEKVFLECVQDMDHENMFWYRQDPGLGLRLIYFSYDVKMKEKGDIPEGYSVSREKKERFSLILESASTNQTSMYLCASSLEGSRANEQYFGPGTRLTVT.